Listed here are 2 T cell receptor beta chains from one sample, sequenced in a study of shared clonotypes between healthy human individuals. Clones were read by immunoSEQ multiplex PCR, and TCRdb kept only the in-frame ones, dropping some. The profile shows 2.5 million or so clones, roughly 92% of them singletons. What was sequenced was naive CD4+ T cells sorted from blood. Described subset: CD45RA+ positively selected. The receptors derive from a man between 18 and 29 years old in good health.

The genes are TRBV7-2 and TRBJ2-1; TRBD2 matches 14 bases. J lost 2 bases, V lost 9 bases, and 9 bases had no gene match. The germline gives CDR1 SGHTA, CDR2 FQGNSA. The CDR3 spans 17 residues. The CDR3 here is CASATSGRAAPYNEQFF. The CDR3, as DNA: TGTGCCAGTGCGACTAGCGGGAGGGCCGCCCCCTACAATGAGCAGTTCTTC.

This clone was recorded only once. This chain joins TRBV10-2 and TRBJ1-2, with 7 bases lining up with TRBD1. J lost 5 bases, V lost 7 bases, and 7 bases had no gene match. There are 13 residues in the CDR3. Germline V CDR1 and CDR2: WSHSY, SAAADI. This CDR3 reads CASMFSGGYGYTF. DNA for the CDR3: TGCGCCAGCATGTTTTCAGGGGGGTATGGCTACACCTTC.